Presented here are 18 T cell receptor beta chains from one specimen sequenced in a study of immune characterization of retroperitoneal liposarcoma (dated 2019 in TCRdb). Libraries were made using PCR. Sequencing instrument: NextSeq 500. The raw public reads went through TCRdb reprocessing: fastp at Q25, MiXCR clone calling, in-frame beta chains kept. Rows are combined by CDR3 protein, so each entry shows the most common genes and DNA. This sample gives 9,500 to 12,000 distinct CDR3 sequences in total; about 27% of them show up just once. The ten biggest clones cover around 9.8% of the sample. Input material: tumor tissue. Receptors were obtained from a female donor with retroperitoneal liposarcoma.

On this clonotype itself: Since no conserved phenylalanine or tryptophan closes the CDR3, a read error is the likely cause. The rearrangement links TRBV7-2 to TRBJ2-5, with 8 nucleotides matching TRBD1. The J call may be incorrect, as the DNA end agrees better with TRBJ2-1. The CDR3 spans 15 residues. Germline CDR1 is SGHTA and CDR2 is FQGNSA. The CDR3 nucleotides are TGTGCCAGCAGCTTAAGGACAGGGAATCAAGAGACCCAGTTCCTT. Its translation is CASSLRTGNQETQFL.

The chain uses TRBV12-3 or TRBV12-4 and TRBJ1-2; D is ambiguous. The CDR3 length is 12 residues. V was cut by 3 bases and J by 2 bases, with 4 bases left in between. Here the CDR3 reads CASSFGNYGYTF. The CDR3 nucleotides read TGTGCCAGCAGTTTTGGGAACTATGGCTACACCTTC.

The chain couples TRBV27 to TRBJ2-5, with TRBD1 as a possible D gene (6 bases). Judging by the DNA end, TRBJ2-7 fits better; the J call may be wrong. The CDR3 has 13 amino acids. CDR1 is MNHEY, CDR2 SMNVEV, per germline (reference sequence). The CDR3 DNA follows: TGTGCCAGCAGTTTAGAACAGGGCCTCGAGCAGTACTTC. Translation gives CASSLEQGLEQYF.

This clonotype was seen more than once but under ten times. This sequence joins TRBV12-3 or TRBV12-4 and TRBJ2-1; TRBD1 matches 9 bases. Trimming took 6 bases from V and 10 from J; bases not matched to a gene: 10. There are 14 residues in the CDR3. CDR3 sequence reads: CASRRQGGNYEQFF. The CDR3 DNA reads TGTGCCAGCAGGAGACAGGGGGGAAACTACGAGCAGTTCTTC.

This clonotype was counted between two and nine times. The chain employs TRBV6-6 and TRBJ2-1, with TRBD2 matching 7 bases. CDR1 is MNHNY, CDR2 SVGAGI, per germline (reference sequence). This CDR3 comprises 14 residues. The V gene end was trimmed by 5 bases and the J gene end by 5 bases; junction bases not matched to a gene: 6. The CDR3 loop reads CASSILAANNEQFF. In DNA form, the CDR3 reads TGTGCCAGCAGTATCCTAGCGGCTAACAATGAGCAGTTCTTC.

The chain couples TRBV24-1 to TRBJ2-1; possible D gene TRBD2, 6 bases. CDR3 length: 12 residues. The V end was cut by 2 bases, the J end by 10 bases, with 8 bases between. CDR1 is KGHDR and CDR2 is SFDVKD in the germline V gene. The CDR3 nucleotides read TGTGCCACCAGTGATTCGCGGGACGAGCAGTTCTTC. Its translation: CATSDSRDEQFF.

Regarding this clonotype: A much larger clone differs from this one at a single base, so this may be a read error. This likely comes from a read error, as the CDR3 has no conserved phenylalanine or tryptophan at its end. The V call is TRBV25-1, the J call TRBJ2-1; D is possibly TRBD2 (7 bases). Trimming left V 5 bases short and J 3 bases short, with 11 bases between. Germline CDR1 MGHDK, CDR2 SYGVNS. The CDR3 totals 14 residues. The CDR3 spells CASSKGEGYNEQFS. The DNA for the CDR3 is TGTGCCAGCAGTAAGGGGGAGGGCTACAATGAGCAGTTCTCC.

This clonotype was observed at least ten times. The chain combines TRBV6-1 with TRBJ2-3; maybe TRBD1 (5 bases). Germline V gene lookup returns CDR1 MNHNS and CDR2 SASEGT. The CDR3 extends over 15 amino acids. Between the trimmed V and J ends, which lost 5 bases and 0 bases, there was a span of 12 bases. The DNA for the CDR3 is TGTGCCAGCAGTTATCAGGGATGGAGCACAGATACGCAGTATTTT. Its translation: CASSYQGWSTDTQYF.

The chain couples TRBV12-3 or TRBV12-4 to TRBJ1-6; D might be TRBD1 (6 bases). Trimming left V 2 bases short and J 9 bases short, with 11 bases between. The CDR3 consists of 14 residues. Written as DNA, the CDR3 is TGTGCCAGCAGTTTAAACAGGGCGGGTTCACCCCTCCACTTT. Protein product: CASSLNRAGSPLHF.

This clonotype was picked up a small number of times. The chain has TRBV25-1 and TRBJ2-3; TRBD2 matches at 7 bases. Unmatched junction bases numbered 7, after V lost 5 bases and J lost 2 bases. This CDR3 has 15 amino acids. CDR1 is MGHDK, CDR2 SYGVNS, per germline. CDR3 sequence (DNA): TGTGCCAGCAGTTTGGCTAGCGGCCTCACAGATACGCAGTATTTT. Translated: CASSLASGLTDTQYF.

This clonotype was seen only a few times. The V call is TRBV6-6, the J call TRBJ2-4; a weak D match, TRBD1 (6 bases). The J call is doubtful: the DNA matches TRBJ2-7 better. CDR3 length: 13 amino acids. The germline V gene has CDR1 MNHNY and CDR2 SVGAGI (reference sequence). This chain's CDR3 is CASTPEGAYEQYF. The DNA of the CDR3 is TGTGCCAGCACTCCCGAGGGGGCCTACGAGCAGTACTTC.

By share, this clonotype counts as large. The CDR3 DNA reads as TGTGCCAGCAGTCCGATTGGGACAGAAGAGACCCAGTACTTC. This encodes CASSPIGTEETQYF. The chain recombines TRBV6-6 with TRBJ2-5; 7 positions match TRBD1. CDR3 length: 14 amino acids. V was pared by 5 bases and J by 3 bases, with 6 bases of the junction left unmatched. CDR1 and CDR2 (germline): MNHNY, SVGAGI (reference sequence).

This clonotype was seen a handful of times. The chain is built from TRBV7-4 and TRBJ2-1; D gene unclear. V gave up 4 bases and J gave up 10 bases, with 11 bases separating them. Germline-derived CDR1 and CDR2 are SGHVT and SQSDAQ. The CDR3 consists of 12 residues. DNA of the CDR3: TGTGCCAGCAGCTACGGTAGAGACGAGCAGTTCTTC. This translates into CASSYGRDEQFF.

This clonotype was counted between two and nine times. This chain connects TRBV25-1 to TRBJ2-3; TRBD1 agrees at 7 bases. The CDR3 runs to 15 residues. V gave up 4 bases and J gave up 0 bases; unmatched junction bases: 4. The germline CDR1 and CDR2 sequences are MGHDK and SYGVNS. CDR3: CASSAGTASTDTQYF. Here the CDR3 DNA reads TGTGCCAGCAGTGCCGGGACAGCTAGCACAGATACGCAGTATTTT.

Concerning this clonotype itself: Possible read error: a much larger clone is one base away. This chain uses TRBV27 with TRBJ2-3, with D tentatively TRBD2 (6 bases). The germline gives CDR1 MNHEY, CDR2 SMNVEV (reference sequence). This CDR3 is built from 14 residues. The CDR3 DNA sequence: TGTGCCAGCAGTTTTGTCGGGAGCACAGATACGCCGTATTTT. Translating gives CASSFVGSTDTPYF.

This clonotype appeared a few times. This CDR3 is CASSLGTSYETQYF. The CDR3 DNA follows: TGTGCCAGCAGCTTAGGGACTAGCTATGAGACCCAGTACTTC. The V and J genes are TRBV7-9 and TRBJ2-5; 8 bases fit TRBD2. V was clipped by 1 base and J by 5 bases; unmatched bases: 3. The CDR3 extends over 14 amino acids. CDR1 is SEHNR and CDR2 is FQNEAQ in the germline V gene (reference sequence).

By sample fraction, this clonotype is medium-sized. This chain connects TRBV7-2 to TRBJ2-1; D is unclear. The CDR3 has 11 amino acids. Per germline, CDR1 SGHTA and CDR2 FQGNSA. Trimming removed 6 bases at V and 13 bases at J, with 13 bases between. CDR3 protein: CASSIKETQFF. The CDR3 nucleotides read TGTGCCAGCAGTATTAAAGAGACCCAGTTCTTC. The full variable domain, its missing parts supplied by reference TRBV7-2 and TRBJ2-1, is GAGVSQSPSNKVTEKGKDVELRCDPISGHTALYWYRQSLGQGLEFLIYFQGNSAPDKSGLPSDRFSAERTGGSVSTLTIQRTQQEDSAVYLCASSIKETQFFGPGTRLTVL.

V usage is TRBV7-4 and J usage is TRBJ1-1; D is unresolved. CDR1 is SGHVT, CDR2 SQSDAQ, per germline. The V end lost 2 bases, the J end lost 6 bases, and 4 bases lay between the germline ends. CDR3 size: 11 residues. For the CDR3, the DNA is TGTGCCAGCAGCTTATTAGCTGAAGCTTTCTTT. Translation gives CASSLLAEAFF.